One sample yielded the 10 T cell receptor beta chains listed below, sequenced in a study of Ad26.COV2.S vaccination and SARS-CoV-2 variants. The sample's treatment: roughly 20 received Ad26.COV2.S at low or high dose, single or two shots; about 5 received placebo; per-sample allocation not given. Collection of samples fell on day 63 after the first vaccine or placebo injection. This table comes from immunoSEQ multiplex PCR, and its TCRdb copy is limited to in-frame clones, with some not included. The sample records about 440,000 clones, about 90% being singletons. The starting material was peripheral blood, obtained in a trial of Ad26.COV2.S vaccine versus placebo. These receptors were collected from a person aged 18-65 years who received the Ad26.COV2.S COVID-19 vaccine or a placebo.

The V and J genes are TRBV10-3 and TRBJ1-2; 7 bases fit TRBD1. CDR3 length equals 13 residues. The V segment lost 2 bases and the J segment 4 bases; nucleotides outside the gene matches: 1. CDR1 is ENHRY and CDR2 is SYGVKD in the germline V gene. The chain's CDR3 is CAISETGVYGYTF. CDR3 nucleotide sequence: TGTGCCATCAGTGAGACAGGGGTCTATGGCTACACCTTC.

The V gene is TRBV28, the J gene TRBJ2-3, with D perhaps TRBD2 (6 bases). Trimming pared 6 bases from V and 2 bases from J, leaving 15 bases between. Germline CDR1 MDHEN, CDR2 SYDVKM. The CDR3 is made up of 15 amino acids. The CDR3 is CASSSVLANTDTQYF. The CDR3 nucleotides read TGTGCCAGCAGCTCAGTTCTAGCGAACACAGATACGCAGTATTTT.

This clone showed up just once. The DNA for the CDR3 is TGTGCCAGCAGCGTAGCGGACAGGGCGCCAGGTACGCAGTATTTT. Protein sequence: CASSVADRAPGTQYF. The chain links TRBV9 to TRBJ2-3; TRBD1 matches at 8 bases. V shed 0 bases and J 8 bases; nucleotides not matched to a gene: 8. This CDR3 is built from 15 residues. Germline V gene data show CDR1 as SGDLS and CDR2 as YYNGEE.

The chain links TRBV20-1 to TRBJ1-4; D not resolved. The CDR3 spans 13 residues. Germline CDR1 DFQATT, CDR2 SNEGSKA (reference sequence). Trimming shortened V by 3 bases and J by 5 bases, and 10 bases separated the two germline ends. As DNA, the CDR3 is TGCAGTGCTAGTGCCGGGAGGAATGAAAAACTGTTTTTT. Encoded protein: CSASAGRNEKLFF.

V and J are TRBV12-5 and TRBJ1-1, with 7 bases identical to TRBD1. V shed 1 base and J 1 base; nucleotides not matched to a gene: 3. The CDR3 is 15 residues long. Germline lookup yields CDR1 LGHNT and CDR2 FRNRAP. This CDR3 is CASGLGQGGNTEAFF. As DNA, the CDR3 is TGTGCTAGTGGTTTGGGACAGGGAGGGAACACTGAAGCTTTCTTT. The full variable domain, rest sourced from reference TRBV12-5 and TRBJ1-1, is DARVTQTPRHKVTEMGQEVTMRCQPILGHNTVFWYRQTMMQGLELLAYFRNRAPLDDSGMPKDRFSAEMPDATLATLKIQPSEPRDSAVYFCASGLGQGGNTEAFFGQGTRLTVV.

This chain joins TRBV29-1 and TRBJ1-4; no reliable D call. CDR1 is SQVTM, CDR2 ANQGSEA, per germline. This CDR3 spans 14 amino acids. V lost 6 bases and J 0 bases, leaving 11 bases between the germline ends. CDR3 sequence (DNA): TGCAGCGTCGCCGAGAGGGCAACTAATGAAAAACTGTTTTTT. Translation gives CSVAERATNEKLFF.

This CDR3 is CASSLARGGRRTDTQYF. The CDR3 coding sequence is TGTGCCAGCAGCTTAGCCCGTGGCGGGAGACGCACAGATACGCAGTATTTT. V usage is TRBV7-9 and J usage is TRBJ2-3; 7 bases are a match to TRBD2. There are 17 residues in the CDR3. With V trimmed by 0 bases and J by 1 base, 7 bases remained unmatched. Germline CDR1 is SEHNR and CDR2 is FQNEAQ (reference sequence).

Turning to this clone: This CDR3 is also generated by other DNA sequences in the sample. The chain is built from TRBV6-2 or TRBV6-3 and TRBJ2-3; the D is unclear. Trimming took 2 bases from V and 1 from J, leaving 4 bases between them. CDR3 length: 13 residues. Germline-derived CDR1 and CDR2 are MNHEY and SVGEGT. CDR3 coding DNA: TGTGCCAGCAGTTACCTGGGCACAGATACGCAGTATTTT. Its protein is CASSYLGTDTQYF.

This clone was observed once. The J gene is TRBJ1-2, the V gene TRBV7-9, with a tentative D call TRBD1 (5 bases). Per the germline V gene, CDR1 is SEHNR and CDR2 is FQNEAQ (reference sequence). The CDR3 runs 12 residues. V dropped 1 base and J dropped 6 bases, with 6 bases sitting between them. CDR3 in DNA: TGTGCCAGCAGCTTAGGGGGGAATGGCTACACCTTC. Translated: CASSLGGNGYTF.

This clone was picked up one time. The gene calls are TRBV6-6 and TRBJ2-1; D is undetermined. The CDR3 runs 12 residues. Germline V gives CDR1 MNHNY, CDR2 SVGAGI (reference sequence). V shed 2 bases and J shed 8 bases, with 7 bases lying between them. Written as DNA, the CDR3 is TGTGCCAGCAGTTACCGTGGTGATGAGCAGTTCTTC. Protein product: CASSYRGDEQFF.